Below, one T cell receptor beta chain is given with its context. This record comes from a study of shared clonotypes between healthy human individuals. The repertoire was sequenced with immunoSEQ multiplex PCR; TCRdb's copy has only in-frame clones and lacks some. This table holds about half a million clones, roughly 85% found once. Germline values: CDR1 MNHNS, CDR2 SASEGT. The CDR3 spans 15 residues. Trimming removed 4 bases at V and 6 bases at J, with 16 bases between. Sequenced: PBMCs. The chain recombines TRBV6-1 with TRBJ2-4, with D perhaps matching TRBD1 (6 bases). This receptor was taken from a woman in her thirties or forties in good health. Some clones in this sample may be carry-over from other donors' samples. This CDR3 is CASSGGAGAGNIQYF. Written as DNA, the CDR3 is TGTGCCAGCAGTGGCGGTGCAGGGGCGGGAAACATTCAGTACTTC.